This record covers a single T cell receptor beta chain. The sample is drawn from a study of shared clonotypes between healthy human individuals. CD45RO-negative, CCR7-selected cells formed the naive CD8 fraction, which excluded terminally differentiated effector memory CD45RA+ cells. Nashville, Tennessee was home to all donors, each a Caucasian adult. This table comes from immunoSEQ multiplex PCR, and its TCRdb copy is limited to in-frame clones, with some not included. Of roughly 2,000,000 clones listed, 80% to 95% are singletons. Specimen: naive CD8+ T cells from PBMCs. The TCR comes from a man aged 18 to 29 in good health. Some clones in this sample may be carry-over from other donors' samples.

The CDR3 reads CASSPRGPVGIHEQYF. In nucleotides, the CDR3 is TGCGCCAGCAGCCCCCGGGGGCCCGTGGGGATCCACGAGCAGTACTTC. This chain links TRBV5-1 with TRBJ2-7; D possibly matches TRBD1 or TRBD2 (6 bases each). The CDR3 runs to 16 residues. Between the trimmed V and J ends, which lost 4 bases and 5 bases, there was a span of 22 bases. Germline V gene sequence: CDR1 SGHRS, CDR2 YFSETQ.